This TCR beta chain was captured by sequencing in a study of cytomegalovirus exposure and HLA in healthy donors. On the study more broadly: Out of approximately 170 million T cells, an earlier analysis found some 110 million unique TCR beta sequences in total. Study outcomes and limitations: Despite most TCR sequences being rare, some public TCRs occurred in many donors. Presence/absence analyses treated sequencing depth as roughly uniform across donors.

The PCR contained 60 Vbeta and 13 Jbeta primers. Method: immunoSEQ multiplex PCR; TCRdb's copy keeps in-frame clones and lacks some. The sample lists a few hundred thousand clones, approximately 80% seen once, with over 0.5% in the top ten. The CDR3 is made up of 15 amino acids. After removal of 6 bases from V and 4 bases from J, the junction contained 12 bases not matched to a gene. Germline lookup yields CDR1 MNHNS and CDR2 SASEGT. Unrecorded immune exposure was likely among donors, who were nominally healthy when sampled. With respect to this clone: Its antigen is not known.

The sequencing sample was made of PBMCs. This TCR was sampled from a middle-aged woman in good health and CMV-seronegative. The rearrangement links TRBV6-1 to TRBJ2-7, with 7 bases lining up with TRBD2. CDR3 nucleotides: TGTGCCAGCAGGAGGCCCAGCGGGGCCATGTACGAGCAGTACTTC. It is translated as CASRRPSGAMYEQYF.